The next 14 T cell receptor beta chains were all read from a single sample in a study of cytomegalovirus exposure and HLA in healthy donors. Researchers ran the PCR with 60 Vbeta and 13 Jbeta primers. Assay used: immunoSEQ multiplex PCR; TCRdb lists only in-frame clones, some missing. This table holds a few hundred thousand clones, roughly 90% found once. Material for sequencing was PBMCs. These TCRs come from a woman aged 18-29 years in good health and CMV-seronegative.

The chain has TRBV2 and TRBJ2-1, with a weak D call TRBD2 (5 bases). This CDR3 has 15 amino acids. Germline V gene sequence: CDR1 SNHLY, CDR2 FYNNEI. V lost 7 bases and J 6 bases, leaving 19 bases between the germline ends. CDR3 nucleotides: TGTGCCAGCACCATCAACGGGCTAGCTAGCAATGAGCAGTTCTTC. It translates to CASTINGLASNEQFF.

The genes are TRBV2 and TRBJ2-5; D remains ambiguous. The assigned J gene may be wrong: the sequence end matches TRBJ2-7 better. This CDR3 comprises 15 residues. CDR1 SNHLY and CDR2 FYNNEI come from the germline V gene. The CDR3 nucleotides are TGTGCCAGCAGTGACGAGCAGCTTAGCTCCTACGAGCAGTACTTC. Protein: CASSDEQLSSYEQYF.

The chain has TRBV4-2 and TRBJ2-3, with TRBD2 matching 7 bases. CDR1 is LGHNA, CDR2 YNFKEQ, per germline. The CDR3 covers 14 residues. V was clipped by 1 base and J by 6 bases; unmatched bases: 4. The CDR3 loop reads CASSQGLAADTQYF. Written as DNA, the CDR3 is TGTGCCAGCAGCCAAGGGCTAGCGGCTGATACGCAGTATTTT.

The chain is built from TRBV7-3 and TRBJ2-1; 10 nucleotides agree with TRBD1. Germline CDR1 and CDR2: SGHTA and FQGTGA. This CDR3 region has 13 residues. After removal of 4 bases from V and 6 bases from J, the junction contained 0 bases not matched to a gene. The CDR3 DNA reads as TGTGCCAGCAGCTGGACAGGGGGCAATGAGCAGTTCTTC. It translates to CASSWTGGNEQFF.

The J gene is TRBJ2-7, the V gene TRBV10-3; TRBD2 matches at 9 bases. Germline assignment: CDR1 ENHRY and CDR2 SYGVKD. The V segment lost 0 bases and the J segment 5 bases; nucleotides outside the gene matches: 8. The CDR3 length is 16 residues. The CDR3 protein is CAISESRASGVHEQYF. The CDR3 bases are TGTGCCATCAGTGAGTCAAGGGCTAGCGGGGTCCACGAGCAGTACTTC.

The genes are TRBV6-5 and TRBJ1-4; D is possibly TRBD1 (5 bases). The V end lost 5 bases, the J end lost 0 bases, and 7 bases lay between the germline ends. Germline loops: CDR1 MNHEY, CDR2 SVGAGI. This CDR3 is 14 amino acids long. The CDR3 is CASSQGPTNEKLFF. DNA for the CDR3: TGTGCCAGCAGTCAGGGTCCAACTAATGAAAAACTGTTTTTT.

The chain joins TRBV4-2 to TRBJ1-1, with 7 bases fitting TRBD1. CDR1 is LGHNA and CDR2 is YNFKEQ in the germline V gene. J gave up 2 bases and V 1 base, and 4 bases lay outside the gene matches. There are 15 residues in the CDR3. This CDR3 is CASSQVDRQNTEAFF. DNA of the CDR3: TGTGCCAGCAGCCAAGTGGACAGGCAAAACACTGAAGCTTTCTTT.

In its sample, this clone was seen once. The chain carries TRBV7-6 and TRBJ2-3; 7 nucleotides match TRBD2. V dropped 5 bases and J dropped 0; count of bases not matched to a gene: 5. Germline V lookup: CDR1 SGHVS, CDR2 FNYEAQ. The CDR3 extends over 15 amino acids. The CDR3 here is CASSPGGLSTDTQYF. The DNA of the CDR3 is TGTGCCAGCAGCCCGGGGGGACTTAGCACAGATACGCAGTATTTT.

The chain combines TRBV9 with TRBJ2-7; the match to TRBD1 covers 7 bases. CDR3 length equals 16 residues. Germline-derived CDR1 and CDR2 are SGDLS and YYNGEE. Trimming cost V 4 bases and J 5 bases; bases outside gene matches: 15. The DNA for the CDR3 is TGTGCCAGCAGCAGAACCCCCGAGACAGGGTGGGACGAGCAGTACTTC. As protein: CASSRTPETGWDEQYF.

The genes are TRBV5-1 and TRBJ2-1, with 9 bases matching TRBD1. Germline CDR1 and CDR2: SGHRS and YFSETQ. The CDR3 runs to 15 residues. Trimming cost V 0 bases and J 4 bases; bases outside gene matches: 2. This CDR3 is CASSLGGTGYNEQFF. The CDR3 DNA reads TGCGCCAGCAGCTTGGGGGGGACAGGGTACAATGAGCAGTTCTTC.

The J gene is TRBJ2-5, the V gene TRBV2, with 8 positions matching TRBD1. Looked up from germline, CDR1 is SNHLY and CDR2 is FYNNEI. This CDR3 contains 14 residues. V dropped 4 bases and J dropped 1; count of bases not matched to a gene: 2. This CDR3 reads CASSVGQGQETQYF. The CDR3 DNA is TGTGCCAGCAGTGTCGGACAGGGCCAAGAGACCCAGTACTTC.

This clone was seen just once. The sample contains more than one DNA sequence encoding this CDR3. This chain uses TRBV9 with TRBJ2-5; 8 positions match TRBD2. Germline assignment: CDR1 SGDLS and CDR2 YYNGEE. The CDR3 is 14 residues long. The V segment lost 1 base and the J segment 3 bases; nucleotides outside the gene matches: 2. CDR3: CASSVSGGEETQYF. The DNA of the CDR3 is TGTGCCAGCAGCGTATCGGGAGGGGAAGAGACCCAGTACTTC.

The chain joins TRBV27 to TRBJ2-3, with D perhaps matching TRBD1 (5 bases). The germline V gene encodes CDR1 MNHEY and CDR2 SMNVEV (reference sequence). Deletions cut 2 bases from V and 6 bases from J, with 12 bases between. The length of the CDR3 is 14 residues. CDR3 in amino acids: CASSLGRAFDTQYF. The CDR3 coding sequence is TGTGCCAGCAGTTTAGGCAGGGCCTTTGATACGCAGTATTTT.

The rearrangement uses TRBV6-1 and TRBJ1-3; D is uncertain. The CDR3 runs 15 residues. Germline-derived CDR1 and CDR2 are MNHNS and SASEGT. V lost 1 base and J lost 0, with 7 bases in between. For the CDR3, the DNA is TGTGCCAGCAGTGAAGTCGAGAGCTCTGGAAACACCATATATTTT. Its translation: CASSEVESSGNTIYF.